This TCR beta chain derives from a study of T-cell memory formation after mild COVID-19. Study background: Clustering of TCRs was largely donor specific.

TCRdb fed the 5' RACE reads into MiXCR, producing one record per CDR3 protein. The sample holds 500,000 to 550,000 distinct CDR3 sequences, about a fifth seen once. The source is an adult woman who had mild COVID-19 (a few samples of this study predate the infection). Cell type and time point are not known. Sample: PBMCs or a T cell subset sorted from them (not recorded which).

The CDR3 nucleotides are TGCAGCGTCAAGCGGGACTTAGCCTACGAGCAGTACTTC. It encodes CSVKRDLAYEQYF. The V gene is TRBV29-1, the J gene TRBJ2-7, with 7 bases fitting TRBD2. CDR1 SQVTM and CDR2 ANQGSEA come from the germline V gene. The V gene end was trimmed by 6 bases and the J gene end by 2 bases; junction bases not matched to a gene: 7. The CDR3 spans 13 residues.